This T cell receptor beta chain was sequenced for a study of blood T cell repertoires in COVID-19 (dated by TCRdb to 2018 to 2021). About the investigation overall: Samples from collaborators originated in the United States, Italy and Spain and spanned both the acute and convalescent phases of COVID-19. The prospective study material was composed of cDNA or gDNA derived from T cells, B-cell-depleted T cells, or PBMCs. The dataset comprised deeply sampled blood TCRbeta repertoires from subjects exposed to, actively infected with, or recovered from COVID-19. The repertoires were released in a freely available public database intended as a resource for research on the immune response to SARS-CoV-2. Samples were obtained from the ongoing ImmuneRACE study (first 160 participants) and from 950 to 1,500 subjects provided by 6 global collaborators. Sample metadata almost always included a de-identified subject ID, COVID-19 status, age in years and sex. Where HLA class I and class II types were available, the types were taken from metadata supplied by the sample provider, not from assay-based typing.

General findings and caveats noted by the study authors: Clinical and demographic metadata were provided uncurated, with the amount varying by source and participant.

Points on this clone: It lacks a known antigen. One base away there is no much larger clone; base qualities are not given.

The CDR3, cysteine through phenylalanine, is 13 amino acids long. Just the 39-base CDR3 DNA is kept, in frame starting at base 1. The germline V gene (reference sequence) gives CDR1 as SGHKS and CDR2 as YYEKEE. A distance of 9 bases separates the germline ends of V and J, which lose 3 bases and 6 bases respectively. TCRbeta CDR3 regions were amplified from genomic DNA using the immunoSEQ Assay, a bias-controlled multiplex PCR. The study's own analysis went as follows. Nucleated cell counts per sample were estimated from amplification of reference gene primers within the assay. To quantify the absolute abundance of each unique TCRbeta CDR3 rearrangement, sequence reads were collapsed and filtered. For each sample, productive Simpson clonality was calculated by taking the square root of Simpson's diversity index across productive rearrangements. TCRdb's version of the immuneACCESS table is confined to in-frame rearrangements and falls short of the full clone set. An unresolved V gene accounts for under half of the shortfall where checked; the remainder is of unknown origin. V and J calls and clone size are copied from that table; D and trimming were computed from the DNA. Recorded for this sample are about 100,000 clones; around nine tenths of them occurred a single time. The ten most abundant clones make up 1.5% to 2% of the sample.

The collaborating institutions used their own protocols to collect whole blood in K2EDTA tubes. For TCRbeta analysis, collaborators shipped samples as frozen whole blood, isolated PBMCs, or DNA extracted from either of those sample types. The rearrangement combines TRBV5-5 with TRBJ2-2; matching of 5 bases hints at TRBD1 as the D gene. This receptor was obtained from a man older than 75 with acute or convalescent COVID-19. Sequencing used peripheral blood. The CDR3 is CASSSQGAGELFF. The sequenced DNA is TGTGCCAGCAGCTCCCAGGGTGCCGGGGAGCTGTTTTTT.